Below, one T cell receptor beta chain is given with its context. The antigen remains unidentified. Every sample had a minimum of 6.5 million PBMCs isolated. The use of a sample-barcoded 5' primer and a J-beta primer mix characterized a second PCR of about 7 to 12 cycles. Any given sample supplied a minimum of 2.5 million CDR3-containing paired-end reads. TCRdb reprocessed the 5' RACE reads with MiXCR, giving one entry per CDR3 protein. The data show 1.5 million to 1.9 million distinct CDR3 sequences, with around 40% seen just once and approximately 4.1% held by the top ten. Germline V lookup: CDR1 DFQATT, CDR2 SNEGSKA (reference sequence). With V trimmed by 0 bases and J by 4 bases, 11 bases remained unmatched. The CDR3 has 18 amino acids. The sample originates from a study of blood T cells in healthy people across ages. Study results and limitations: Roughly linear declines in TCR beta diversity per million T cells occurred with age.

The TCR comes from a woman aged 18-29 years in good health. The rearrangement links TRBV20-1 to TRBJ2-2; 10 positions agree with TRBD2. The sample was blood. CDR3 nucleotides: TGCAGTGCTAGAGATCGGTTACTAGCGGGAAAAGTCACCGGGGAGCTGTTTTTT. Residues: CSARDRLLAGKVTGELFF.